This is a list of T cell receptor beta chains from one sample in a study of blood T cell repertoires in COVID-19. This table comes from immunoSEQ multiplex PCR, and its TCRdb copy is limited to in-frame clones, with some not included. The data contain fewer than 200,000 clones, approximately 90% of them singletons. The sample taken for sequencing was peripheral blood. All receptors come from a man between 18 and 35 years old who had recovered from COVID-19. CDR3s include the opening cysteine and the closing phenylalanine or tryptophan. A D gene is named only where the DNA matches it firmly. Size is stated for part of the rows, as once, few or many counts, or as a class when the clone is expanded.

>.|TRBV7-9|.|TRBJ2-1
CASSPEGYNEQFF
TGTGCCAGCAGCCCAGAGGGCTACAATGAGCAGTTCTTC
>.|TRBV5-1|.|TRBJ2-5
CASSGGELWETQYF
TGCGCCAGCAGCGGTGGGGAGTTATGGGAGACCCAGTACTTC
>.|TRBV18|TRBD1|TRBJ1-2
CASSPPGQRNYGYTF
TGTGCCAGCTCACCACCGGGACAGCGAAACTATGGCTACACCTTC
>.|TRBV19|.|TRBJ1-2
CASTRGAGSYGYTF
TGTGCCAGTACTCGGGGGGCAGGGAGCTATGGCTACACCTTC
>.|TRBV28|TRBD2|TRBJ2-7
CASSSPGLAGDGEVHEQYF
TGTGCCAGCAGTTCCCCGGGGCTAGCGGGAGACGGGGAAGTCCACGAGCAGTACTTC
>once|TRBV4-3|.|TRBJ2-1
CASSQDKRPADEQFF
TGCGCCAGCAGCCAAGATAAGCGGCCAGCGGATGAGCAGTTCTTC
>.|TRBV4-1|.|TRBJ1-4
CASSQDPATNEKLFF
TGCGCCAGCAGCCAAGATCCCGCAACTAATGAAAAACTGTTTTTT
>.|TRBV7-8|TRBD2|TRBJ2-2
CASRTSGGNGELFF
TGTGCCAGCCGGACTAGCGGGGGAAACGGGGAGCTGTTTTTT
>.|TRBV11-2|.|TRBJ2-7
CASSPGDYEQYF
TGTGCCAGCAGCCCAGGGGACTACGAGCAGTACTTC
>.|TRBV12-2|.|TRBJ2-7
CASRLEAAEQGKYEQYF
TGTGCAAGTCGCTTAGAGGCCGCCGAGCAGGGGAAGTACGAGCAGTACTTC
>once|TRBV15|.|TRBJ2-4
CATSRGTEPKNIQYF
TGTGCCACCAGCAGAGGTACGGAGCCCAAAAACATTCAGTACTTC
>.|TRBV3-1/TRBV3-2|.|TRBJ1-3
CASSQGRADYSGNTIYF
TGTGCCAGCAGCCAAGGGAGGGCGGATTACTCTGGAAACACCATATATTTT
>.|TRBV28|.|TRBJ1-6
CASSLLRTEKGSLHF
TGTGCCAGCAGTTTACTTAGGACAGAGAAGGGGTCCCTCCACTTT
>.|TRBV29-1|TRBD1|TRBJ2-2
CSVGGQGNPGELFF
TGCAGCGTGGGGGGACAGGGGAATCCCGGGGAGCTGTTTTTT
>.|TRBV4-3|TRBD2|TRBJ2-3
CASSQEAGTSGSVGVDTQYF
TGCGCCAGCAGCCAAGAAGCCGGGACTAGCGGATCGGTGGGTGTTGATACGCAGTATTTT
>.|TRBV7-9|TRBD1|TRBJ2-2
CASSLGTGGGTGELFF
TGTGCCAGCAGCTTGGGTACAGGGGGAGGCACCGGGGAGCTGTTTTTT
>.|TRBV5-6|.|TRBJ1-2
CASSRQNYGYTF
TGTGCCAGCAGCCGACAGAACTATGGCTACACCTTC